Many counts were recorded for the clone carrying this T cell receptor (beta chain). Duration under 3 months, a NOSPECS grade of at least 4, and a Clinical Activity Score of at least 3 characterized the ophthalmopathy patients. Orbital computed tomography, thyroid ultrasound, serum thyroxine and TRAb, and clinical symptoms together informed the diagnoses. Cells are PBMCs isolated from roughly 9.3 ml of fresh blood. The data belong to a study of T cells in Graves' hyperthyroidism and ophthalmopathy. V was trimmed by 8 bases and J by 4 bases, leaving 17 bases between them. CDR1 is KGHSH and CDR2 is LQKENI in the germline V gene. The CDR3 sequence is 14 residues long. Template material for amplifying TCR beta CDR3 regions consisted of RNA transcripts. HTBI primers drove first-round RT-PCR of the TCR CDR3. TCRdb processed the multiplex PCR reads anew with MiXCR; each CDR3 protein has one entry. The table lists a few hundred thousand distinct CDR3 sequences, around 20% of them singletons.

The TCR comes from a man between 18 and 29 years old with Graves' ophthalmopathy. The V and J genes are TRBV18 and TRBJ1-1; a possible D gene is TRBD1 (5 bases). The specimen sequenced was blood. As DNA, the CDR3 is TGTGCCAGCAGCGCTGCCGGGGGGAGCACTGAAGCTTTCTTT. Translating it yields CASSAAGGSTEAFF.